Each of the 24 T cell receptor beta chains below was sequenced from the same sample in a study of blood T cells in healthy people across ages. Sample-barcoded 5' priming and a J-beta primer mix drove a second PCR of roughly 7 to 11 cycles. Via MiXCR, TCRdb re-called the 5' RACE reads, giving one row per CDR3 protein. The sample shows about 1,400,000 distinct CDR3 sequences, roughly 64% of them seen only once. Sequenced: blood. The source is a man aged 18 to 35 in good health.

DNA for the CDR3: TGCGCCAGCAGCCAAGGGCCCTATAATTCACCCCTCCACTTT. Amino acids: CASSQGPYNSPLHF. This chain joins TRBV4-3 and TRBJ1-6; D remains ambiguous. Germline CDR1 LGHNA, CDR2 YSLEER. The CDR3 covers 14 residues. Deletions cut 1 base from V and 2 bases from J, with 3 bases between.

The CDR3 spells CASSGTGKNYGYTF. Written as DNA, the CDR3 is TGTGCCAGCAGTGGGACAGGGAAGAACTATGGCTACACCTTC. This chain links TRBV2 with TRBJ1-2, with 8 bases lining up with TRBD1. This CDR3 is 14 amino acids long. V was clipped by 4 bases and J by 2 bases; unmatched bases: 3. In germline, CDR1 is SNHLY, CDR2 FYNNEI.

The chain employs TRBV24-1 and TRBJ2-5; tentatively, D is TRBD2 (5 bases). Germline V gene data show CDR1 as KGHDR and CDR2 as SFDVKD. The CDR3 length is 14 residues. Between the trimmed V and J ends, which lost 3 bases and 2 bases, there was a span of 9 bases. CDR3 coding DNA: TGTGCCACCAGTGATATCGGGGTTCAAGAGACCCAGTACTTC. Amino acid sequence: CATSDIGVQETQYF.

For the CDR3, the DNA is TGTGCCAGCAGTTCTGGAGCAGCCTTGGAGCAGTACTTC. Its translation is CASSSGAALEQYF. The chain couples TRBV27 to TRBJ2-5; D is undetermined. CDR1 is MNHEY, CDR2 SMNVEV, per germline (reference sequence). V lost 4 bases and J 11 bases, leaving 17 bases between the germline ends. This CDR3 is built from 13 residues.

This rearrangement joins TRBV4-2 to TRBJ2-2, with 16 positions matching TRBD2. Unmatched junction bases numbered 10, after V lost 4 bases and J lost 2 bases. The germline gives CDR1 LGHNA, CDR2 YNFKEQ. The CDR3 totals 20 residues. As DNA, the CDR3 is TGTGCCAGCAGCCCGCGCGGGACTAGCGGGAGGGCCAGTAACACCGGGGAGCTGTTTTTT. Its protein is CASSPRGTSGRASNTGELFF.

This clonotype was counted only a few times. CDR3 region: CASTHTEMEGWKTQYF. For the CDR3, the DNA is TGTGCCAGCACTCATACCGAGATGGAGGGGTGGAAGACCCAGTACTTC. The chain couples TRBV12-3 or TRBV12-4 to TRBJ2-7; a weak D match, TRBD2 (6 bases). Gene TRBJ2-5 matches the end of the DNA better, so the J call may be wrong. The CDR3 has 16 amino acids.

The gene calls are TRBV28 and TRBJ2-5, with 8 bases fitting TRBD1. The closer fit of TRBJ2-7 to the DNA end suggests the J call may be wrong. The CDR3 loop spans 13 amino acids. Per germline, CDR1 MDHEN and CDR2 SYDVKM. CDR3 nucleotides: TGTGCCAGCAGGCTCCAGGGGGCTTACGAGCAGTACTTC. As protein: CASRLQGAYEQYF.

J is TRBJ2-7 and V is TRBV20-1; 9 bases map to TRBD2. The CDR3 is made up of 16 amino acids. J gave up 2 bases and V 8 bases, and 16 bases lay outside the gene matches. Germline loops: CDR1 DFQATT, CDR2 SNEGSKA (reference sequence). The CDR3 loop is CSPTHHSLAGTYEQYF. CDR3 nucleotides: TGCAGTCCTACCCACCACTCCCTAGCGGGAACCTACGAGCAGTACTTC.

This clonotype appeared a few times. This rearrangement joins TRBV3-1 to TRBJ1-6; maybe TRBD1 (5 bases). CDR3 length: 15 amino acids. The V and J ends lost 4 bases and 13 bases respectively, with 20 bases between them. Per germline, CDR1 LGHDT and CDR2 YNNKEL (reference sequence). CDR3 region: CASSPTRGIGGPLHF. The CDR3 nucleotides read TGTGCCAGCAGCCCAACAAGGGGCATCGGAGGTCCCCTCCACTTT.

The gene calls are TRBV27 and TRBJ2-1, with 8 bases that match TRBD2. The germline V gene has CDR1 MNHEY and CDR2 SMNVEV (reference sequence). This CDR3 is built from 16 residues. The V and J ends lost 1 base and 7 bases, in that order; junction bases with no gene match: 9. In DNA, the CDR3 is TGTGCCAGCAGTTTATGGCGGGGGGTTGGGGTTAATGAGCAGTTCTTC. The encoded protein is CASSLWRGVGVNEQFF.

CDR3 loop: CASSQDPAPGDNEQFF. The CDR3 region has the DNA TGTGCCAGCAGCCAAGATCCAGCCCCAGGCGACAATGAGCAGTTCTTC. The V call is TRBV3-1, the J call TRBJ2-1, with D unclear. Trimming removed 0 bases at V and 5 bases at J, with 14 bases between. There are 16 residues in the CDR3. Germline V gives CDR1 LGHDT, CDR2 YNNKEL (reference sequence).

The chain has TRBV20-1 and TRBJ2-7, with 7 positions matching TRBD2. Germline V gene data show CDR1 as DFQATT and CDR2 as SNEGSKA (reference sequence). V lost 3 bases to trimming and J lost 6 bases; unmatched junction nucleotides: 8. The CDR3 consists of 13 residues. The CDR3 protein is CSARGRERGEQYF. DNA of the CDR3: TGCAGTGCTAGGGGGCGGGAGCGGGGCGAGCAGTACTTC.

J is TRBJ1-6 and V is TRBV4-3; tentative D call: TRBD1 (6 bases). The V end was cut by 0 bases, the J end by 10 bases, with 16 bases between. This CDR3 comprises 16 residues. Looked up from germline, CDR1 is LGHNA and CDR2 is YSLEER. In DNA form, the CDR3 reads TGCGCCAGCAGCCAAGATGTTCGCGAGGGGGAATCACCCCTCCACTTT. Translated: CASSQDVREGESPLHF.

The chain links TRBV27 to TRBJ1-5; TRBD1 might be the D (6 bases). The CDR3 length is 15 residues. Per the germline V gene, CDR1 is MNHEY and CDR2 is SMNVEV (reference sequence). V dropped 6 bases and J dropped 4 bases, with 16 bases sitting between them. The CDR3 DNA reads TGTGCCAGCAGCATTATCTGGGGGCCTAATCAGCCCCAGCATTTT. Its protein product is CASSIIWGPNQPQHF.

The CDR3 bases are TGCAGTGCTAGAGCCAGCGGGTATAGCTCCTACAATGAGCAGTTCTTC. As protein: CSARASGYSSYNEQFF. V and J are TRBV20-1 and TRBJ2-1; D possibly corresponds to TRBD2 (6 bases). CDR3 size: 16 residues. Germline CDR1 DFQATT, CDR2 SNEGSKA (reference sequence). Trimming cost V 1 base and J 0 bases, with 13 bases left between them.

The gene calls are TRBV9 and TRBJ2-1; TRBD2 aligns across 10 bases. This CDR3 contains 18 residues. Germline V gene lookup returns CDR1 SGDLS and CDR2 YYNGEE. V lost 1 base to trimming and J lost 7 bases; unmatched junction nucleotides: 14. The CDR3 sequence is CASSVKVLGLAEPNEQFF. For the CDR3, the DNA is TGTGCCAGCAGCGTAAAAGTTCTCGGACTAGCGGAGCCTAATGAGCAGTTCTTC. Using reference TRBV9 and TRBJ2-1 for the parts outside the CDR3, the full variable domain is DSGVTQTPKHLITATGQRVTLRCSPRSGDLSVYWYQQSLDQGLQFLIQYYNGEERAKGNILERFSAQQFPDLHSELNLSSLELGDSALYFCASSVKVLGLAEPNEQFFGPGTRLTVL.

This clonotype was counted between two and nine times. CDR3 sequence: CSARELPTSTDTQYF. CDR3 nucleotide sequence: TGCAGTGCTAGAGAACTACCGACTAGCACAGATACGCAGTATTTT. The rearrangement joins TRBV20-1 to TRBJ2-3; D remains ambiguous. V lost 0 bases to trimming and J lost 0 bases, with 10 bases between them. The CDR3 contains 15 residues. Germline CDR1 reads DFQATT; CDR2 reads SNEGSKA (reference sequence).

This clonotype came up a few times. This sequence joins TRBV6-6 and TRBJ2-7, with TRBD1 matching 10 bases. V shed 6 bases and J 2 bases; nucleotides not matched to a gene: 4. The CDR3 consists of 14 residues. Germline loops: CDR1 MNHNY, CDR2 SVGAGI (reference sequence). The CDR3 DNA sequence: TGTGCCAGCAGATCCGGACAGGGGGCCTACGAGCAGTACTTC. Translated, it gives CASRSGQGAYEQYF.

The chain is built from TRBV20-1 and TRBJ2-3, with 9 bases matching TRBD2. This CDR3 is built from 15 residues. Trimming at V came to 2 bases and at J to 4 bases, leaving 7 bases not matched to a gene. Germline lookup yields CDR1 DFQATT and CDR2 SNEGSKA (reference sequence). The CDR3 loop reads CSARRAGGGADTQYF. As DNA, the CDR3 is TGCAGTGCTAGACGAGCGGGAGGTGGCGCAGATACGCAGTATTTT.

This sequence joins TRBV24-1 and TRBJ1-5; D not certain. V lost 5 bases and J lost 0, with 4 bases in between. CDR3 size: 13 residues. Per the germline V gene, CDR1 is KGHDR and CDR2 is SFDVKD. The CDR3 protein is CATSAYSNQPQHF. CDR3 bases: TGTGCCACCAGTGCATATAGCAATCAGCCCCAGCATTTT.

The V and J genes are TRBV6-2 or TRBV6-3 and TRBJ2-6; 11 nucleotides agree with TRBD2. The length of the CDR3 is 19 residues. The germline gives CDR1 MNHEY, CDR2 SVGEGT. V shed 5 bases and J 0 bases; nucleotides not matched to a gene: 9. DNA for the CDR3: TGTGCCAGCAGTCGTCATTCGGGACTAGCGGCCTCTGGGGCCAACGTCCTGACTTTC. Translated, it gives CASSRHSGLAASGANVLTF.

CDR3 nucleotides: TGTGCCAGCAGTGAAGCGCGCGACACTCTGAACACTGAAGCTTTCTTT. Its translation is CASSEARDTLNTEAFF. The J gene is TRBJ1-1, the V gene TRBV2; D unclear. The CDR3 runs to 16 residues. Trimming took 0 bases from V and 0 from J, leaving 11 bases between them. Germline CDR1 SNHLY, CDR2 FYNNEI.

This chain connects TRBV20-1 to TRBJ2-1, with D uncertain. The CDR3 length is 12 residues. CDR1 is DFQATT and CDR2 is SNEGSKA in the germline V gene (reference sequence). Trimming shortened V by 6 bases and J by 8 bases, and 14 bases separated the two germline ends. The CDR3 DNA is TGCAGTGCCACCCCTAGGGTGCATGAGCAGTTCTTC. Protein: CSATPRVHEQFF.

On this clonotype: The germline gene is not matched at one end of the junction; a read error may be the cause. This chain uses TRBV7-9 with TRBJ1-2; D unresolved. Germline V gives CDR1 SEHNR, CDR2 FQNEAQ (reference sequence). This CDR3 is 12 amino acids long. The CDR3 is CSSSQTNYGYTF. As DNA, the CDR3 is TGTTCCAGCAGCCAGACTAACTATGGCTACACCTTC.